The rows below give T cell receptor beta chains drawn from one sample of a study of blood T cell repertoires in COVID-19. The data were produced by immunoSEQ multiplex PCR, yet TCRdb's version contains in-frame clones alone and is incomplete. The sample lists around 190,000 clones; approximately 84% were seen once. Sequenced material: peripheral blood. The receptors originated from a human donor in a cohort sampled during active COVID-19. Each CDR3 is given with its conserved first and last residue. The D gene is left open where the match is weak. Some rows have no size entry. The others give once, few or many, or a class for an expanded clone.

cdr3_aa	clone_size	v_call	j_call	d_call
CSASRRSNEKLFF	few	TRBV20-1	TRBJ1-4	.
CASSYSARNYGYTF	.	TRBV6-6	TRBJ1-2	.
CASSSRTVYGYTF	few	TRBV19	TRBJ1-2	.
CASSSWTGPESGAFF	.	TRBV5-4	TRBJ1-1	TRBD1
CSASDEGRGKYF	.	TRBV20-1	TRBJ2-3	TRBD1
CASAAGYYGYTF	.	TRBV12-3/TRBV12-4	TRBJ1-2	.
CASSRWGQGGSYNSPLHF	.	TRBV3-1/TRBV3-2	TRBJ1-6	TRBD1
CATARWELTDTQYF	.	TRBV7-8	TRBJ2-3	.
CASSWSGGNTGELFF	.	TRBV27	TRBJ2-2	TRBD2
CASSEYYTIQETQYF	.	TRBV2	TRBJ2-5	.
CASSVGQGSYGYTF	many	TRBV9	TRBJ1-2	.
CATASVTDTQYF	.	TRBV10-3	TRBJ2-3	.
CASSYSTGRNYGYTF	.	TRBV6-6	TRBJ1-2	.
CASSAKRTGSYEQYF	.	TRBV2	TRBJ2-7	.
CASSLRNPGAAQPQHF	.	TRBV27	TRBJ1-5	.